Listed here are 21 T cell receptor beta chains from one sample, sequenced in a study of shared clonotypes between healthy human individuals. Only CD45RO-negative cells positively selected for CCR7 counted as naive CD8 cells, so terminally differentiated effector memory CD45RA+ cells were excluded. The repertoire was sequenced with immunoSEQ multiplex PCR; TCRdb's copy has only in-frame clones and lacks some. The sample holds about 2 million clones; about 95% are singletons and the top ten take 1.2%. The source material was naive CD8+ T cells sorted from blood. All receptors come from a young man in good health.

The chain carries TRBV4-1 and TRBJ2-1, with TRBD1 as a possible D gene (5 bases). Germline V gives CDR1 MGHRA, CDR2 YSYEKL. The CDR3 consists of 13 residues. Deletions cut 4 bases from V and 1 base from J, with 5 bases between. The CDR3 region is CASSPGSYNEQFF. CDR3 bases: TGCGCCAGCAGCCCAGGGTCCTACAATGAGCAGTTCTTC.

The chain couples TRBV11-2 to TRBJ1-2; perhaps TRBD1 as D (5 bases). Germline V CDR1 and CDR2: SGHAT, FQNNGV. V lost 3 bases and J 6 bases, leaving 8 bases between the germline ends. This CDR3 spans 12 amino acids. The CDR3 coding sequence is TGTGCCAGCAGCTTCCAGGGTGATGGCTACACCTTC. This translates into CASSFQGDGYTF.

The CDR3 region is CASSRGGLAGEDNEQFF. Written as DNA, the CDR3 is TGTGCCAGCAGCCGCGGCGGCCTAGCGGGGGAAGACAATGAGCAGTTCTTC. The chain is built from TRBV7-8 and TRBJ2-1; TRBD2 agrees at 10 bases. Looked up from germline, CDR1 is SGHVS and CDR2 is FQNEAQ. This CDR3 has 17 amino acids. The ends lost 5 bases at V and 5 bases at J; junction bases unmatched: 12.

The J gene is TRBJ2-1, the V gene TRBV5-8; D uncertain. Germline CDR1 and CDR2: SGHTS and YDEGEE. This CDR3 is 17 amino acids long. V was shortened by 0 bases and J by 0 bases, with 13 bases between the two germline ends. The CDR3 region has the DNA TGTGCCAGCAGCTTGGTGGCCCGCTGGAGCTCCTACAATGAGCAGTTCTTC. It translates to CASSLVARWSSYNEQFF.

In DNA, the CDR3 is TGCGCCAGCAGCCCCCTCGTAAACCAAGAGACCCAGTACTTC. Translated: CASSPLVNQETQYF. This chain joins TRBV5-1 and TRBJ2-5; D call uncertain. V was trimmed by 4 bases and J by 0 bases, leaving 10 bases between them. Germline CDR1 reads SGHRS; CDR2 reads YFSETQ. The length of the CDR3 is 14 residues.

J is TRBJ1-6 and V is TRBV4-1, with no clear D. Looked up from germline, CDR1 is MGHRA and CDR2 is YSYEKL. V gave up 1 base and J gave up 9 bases, with 13 bases separating them. The CDR3 is 15 residues long. CDR3 in DNA: TGCGCCAGCAGCCAAGTAGCGGGCCCTAGTTCACCCCTCCACTTT. This gives the protein CASSQVAGPSSPLHF.

The chain couples TRBV11-1 to TRBJ2-3; TRBD2 might be the D (6 bases). Germline V gives CDR1 SGHAT, CDR2 FQDESV (reference sequence). The V end lost 4 bases, the J end lost 2 bases, and 10 bases lay between the germline ends. This CDR3 has 14 residues. Here the CDR3 reads CASSSGTDTDTQYF. The CDR3, as DNA: TGTGCCAGCAGCTCGGGGACTGACACAGATACGCAGTATTTT.

The V and J genes are TRBV5-6 and TRBJ2-2; D might be TRBD2 (6 bases). Germline V gene sequence: CDR1 SGHDT, CDR2 YYEEEE. The V end lost 2 bases, the J end lost 4 bases, and 9 bases lay between the germline ends. The CDR3 is 14 amino acids. The CDR3 spells CASSFSGGTGELFF. CDR3 nucleotide sequence: TGTGCCAGCAGCTTCTCCGGGGGCACCGGGGAGCTGTTTTTT.

This chain links TRBV7-9 with TRBJ2-7; TRBD1 agrees at 9 bases. CDR1 is SEHNR, CDR2 FQNEAQ, per germline (reference sequence). The CDR3 is 15 amino acids. The ends lost 1 base at V and 2 bases at J; junction bases unmatched: 3. CDR3 coding DNA: TGTGCCAGCAGCTTAGTCGGGACAGGGACCTACGAGCAGTACTTC. It codes for CASSLVGTGTYEQYF.

The chain employs TRBV27 and TRBJ2-7, with 8 bases fitting TRBD1. The germline gives CDR1 MNHEY, CDR2 SMNVEV (reference sequence). The trim removed 5 bases at V and 2 bases at J, leaving 5 bases unmatched. CDR3 length equals 14 residues. The CDR3 DNA reads as TGTGCCAGCAGTCAGGGGGCCCCACCCTACGAGCAGTACTTC. Its translation is CASSQGAPPYEQYF.

The chain employs TRBV21-1 and TRBJ1-5. TRBV21-1 has pseudogene status. This CDR3 has 18 amino acids. CDR3 amino acids: CASSPEGEQGPPNQPQHF. CDR3 nucleotide sequence: TGTGCCAGCAGCCCGGAGGGGGAACAGGGACCCCCCAATCAGCCCCAGCATTTT.

With regard to this clone: Other DNA sequences in the sample encode the same CDR3. V and J are TRBV7-9 and TRBJ2-5; TRBD1 matches 7 bases. From germline, CDR1 is SEHNR and CDR2 FQNEAQ (reference sequence). V shed 4 bases, J shed 2 bases, and the junction held 1 base outside the gene matches. The CDR3 loop spans 13 amino acids. As DNA, the CDR3 is TGTGCCAGCAGCTGGACAGGTCAAGAGACCCAGTACTTC. Residues: CASSWTGQETQYF.

The chain joins TRBV5-4 to TRBJ1-1, with D possibly being TRBD1 (5 bases). Germline V gene data show CDR1 as SGHNT and CDR2 as YYREEE (reference sequence). This CDR3 region has 14 residues. V lost 0 bases, J lost 7 bases, and 13 bases lay in between. Here the CDR3 reads CASSLDRGAYEAFF. CDR3 coding DNA: TGTGCCAGCAGCTTGGACCGGGGCGCGTATGAAGCTTTCTTT.

The gene calls are TRBV2 and TRBJ2-2; D uncertain. V was shortened by 6 bases and J by 0 bases, with 14 bases between the two germline ends. This CDR3 region has 16 residues. CDR1 is SNHLY and CDR2 is FYNNEI in the germline V gene. The CDR3 DNA is TGTGCCAGCAGGGCTAGTTTCGATGCGAACACCGGGGAGCTGTTTTTT. Its protein product is CASRASFDANTGELFF.

V gene TRBV4-2 combines with J gene TRBJ1-1; the D gene is possibly TRBD1 (5 bases). There are 15 residues in the CDR3. V was pared by 4 bases and J by 0 bases, with 12 bases between. Germline CDR1 reads LGHNA; CDR2 reads YNFKEQ. CDR3 sequence (DNA): TGTGCCAGCAGCCTTGCGGGACTGATGAACACTGAAGCTTTCTTT. Translation: CASSLAGLMNTEAFF.

The rearrangement links TRBV5-6 to TRBJ2-5; tentative D call: TRBD1 (5 bases). From germline, CDR1 is SGHDT and CDR2 YYEEEE. The V and J ends lost 3 bases and 2 bases respectively, with 8 bases between them. CDR3 length: 13 amino acids. The CDR3 DNA reads TGTGCCAGCAGCTCTGGACATCAAGAGACCCAGTACTTC. Translating gives CASSSGHQETQYF.

The rearrangement links TRBV10-2 to TRBJ1-2, with a weak D call TRBD1 (6 bases). Germline V gene data show CDR1 as WSHSY and CDR2 as SAAADI. V was clipped by 6 bases and J by 4 bases, with 18 bases between them. The length of the CDR3 is 15 residues. CDR3 sequence (DNA): TGCGCCAGCAGCACCGGGACACCCACAGGCTATGGCTACACCTTC. Translating gives CASSTGTPTGYGYTF.

The chain has TRBV6-5 and TRBJ2-7; the match to TRBD1 covers 10 bases. Trimming removed 6 bases from V and 4 bases from J; junction bases left unmatched: 9. CDR1 and CDR2 (germline): MNHEY, SVGAGI. The CDR3 covers 15 residues. Here the CDR3 reads CASRPMTGGIYEQYF. For the CDR3, the DNA is TGTGCCAGCAGACCCATGACAGGGGGCATATACGAGCAGTACTTC.

Points on this clone: A read error may explain this, as a much larger clone is one base away. Other DNA sequences in this specimen translate into the identical CDR3. The chain has TRBV9 and TRBJ1-1; a weak D match, TRBD1 (5 bases). The CDR3 contains 13 residues. Per germline, CDR1 SGDLS and CDR2 YYNGEE. Trimming took off 0 bases at V and 4 bases at J, with 7 bases between the two ends. The CDR3 region is CASSVGGATEAFF. CDR3 sequence (DNA): TGTGCCAGCAGCGTAGGTGGGGCCACTGAAGCTTTCTTT.

This sequence joins TRBV6-6 and TRBJ2-7, with 10 nucleotides matching TRBD1. Germline CDR1 reads MNHNY; CDR2 reads SVGAGI (reference sequence). Trimming took 5 bases from V and 4 from J; bases not matched to a gene: 5. The CDR3 spans 14 residues. The CDR3 DNA is TGTGCCAGCAGTATCGGGGACAGGGGATACGAGCAGTACTTC. Protein sequence: CASSIGDRGYEQYF.

The chain carries TRBV28 and TRBJ1-6; D is possibly TRBD1 (5 bases). Per the germline V gene, CDR1 is MDHEN and CDR2 is SYDVKM. V was trimmed by 6 bases and J by 0 bases, leaving 12 bases between them. This CDR3 has 16 residues. In DNA, the CDR3 is TGTGCCAGCAGACTACCAGGGAGCTCCTATAATTCACCCCTCCACTTT. This sequence encodes CASRLPGSSYNSPLHF.